A selection of T cell receptor beta chains follows, all from one sample in a study of monozygotic twins with inflammatory bowel disease. Reanalyzing the 5' RACE reads, TCRdb keeps one entry per CDR3 protein, without DNA. The sample table includes about 160,000 distinct CDR3 sequences. The sample was blood. These receptors all come from a human donor with ulcerative colitis or Crohn's disease, or a healthy co-twin of an affected twin (not recorded which). The CDR3 runs from the conserved cysteine through the conserved F or W.

v_call,cdr3_length,j_call,cdr3_aa
TRBV6-2/TRBV6-3,19,TRBJ2-1,CASSYSAAAETSGRNEQFF
TRBV4-2,15,TRBJ2-3,CASSQGYSPPDTQYF
TRBV12-3/TRBV12-4,13,TRBJ2-1,CASSLRLAAEQFF
TRBV9,13,TRBJ2-7,CASSIGGRGEQYF
TRBV12-3/TRBV12-4,12,TRBJ2-1,CASSPRLAGVFF
TRBV2,13,TRBJ1-1,CASGQAINTEAFF
TRBV7-9,15,TRBJ1-5,CASSLGSGGNQPQHF
TRBV28,14,TRBJ1-5,CASTEGYSNQPQHF
TRBV5-1,15,TRBJ2-3,CASIGAGTNTDTQYF
TRBV20-1,13,TRBJ1-2,CSARADRDYGYTF
TRBV6-1,15,TRBJ1-1,CASSEAPTGTTEAFF
TRBV5-5,14,TRBJ2-5,CASSVARWLETQYF
TRBV11-1,18,TRBJ2-3,CASSLGLAGASGTDTQYF
TRBV29-1,12,TRBJ1-1,CSVRTGDTEAFF
TRBV11-3,14,TRBJ2-1,CTSSLDARYNEQFF
TRBV7-9,13,TRBJ1-1,CASSLPPNTEAFF
TRBV4-1,14,TRBJ2-1,CASSTIREGIERFF
TRBV12-3/TRBV12-4,14,TRBJ2-7,CASLLSGGLYEQYF
TRBV11-2,13,TRBJ2-7,CASSVDGPDEQYF
TRBV20-1,15,TRBJ2-1,CSARALGDSYNEQFF
TRBV28,15,TRBJ1-5,CASSFLPGSDQPQHF
TRBV18,16,TRBJ1-4,CASSPGTGTTNEKLFF
TRBV27,14,TRBJ1-1,CASSLLGMNTEAFF
TRBV29-1,11,TRBJ2-5,CSQGGQETQYF
TRBV12-3/TRBV12-4,14,TRBJ2-1,CASSRTETYNEQFF
TRBV5-4,15,TRBJ1-2,CASSLAEGSVYGYTF
TRBV20-1,15,TRBJ2-1,CSVRSSGEGENEQFF
TRBV10-3,15,TRBJ1-5,CAIRADRVGNQPQHF
TRBV10-3,16,TRBJ2-5,CAISESGTGVFETQYF
TRBV18,13,TRBJ2-3,CASSPAAEDTQYF
TRBV15,15,TRBJ1-1,CATSRDTGEGTEAFF
TRBV10-3,11,TRBJ2-7,CATRKGEEQYF
TRBV20-1,16,TRBJ2-3,CSASPKGGGEVDTQYF
TRBV4-1,15,TRBJ1-6,CASSRESAYNSPLHF
TRBV20-1,13,TRBJ1-2,CSANRLLNYGYTF
TRBV5-6,17,TRBJ2-3,CASSRVLVSGSTDTQYF
TRBV12-3/TRBV12-4,14,TRBJ2-1,CASTPSWGVNEQFF
TRBV7-3,14,TRBJ2-5,CASSSTGPQETQYF
TRBV5-1,15,TRBJ2-2,CASTAGLLNTGELFF
TRBV29-1,15,TRBJ2-7,CSVSLVEDIRGEQYF